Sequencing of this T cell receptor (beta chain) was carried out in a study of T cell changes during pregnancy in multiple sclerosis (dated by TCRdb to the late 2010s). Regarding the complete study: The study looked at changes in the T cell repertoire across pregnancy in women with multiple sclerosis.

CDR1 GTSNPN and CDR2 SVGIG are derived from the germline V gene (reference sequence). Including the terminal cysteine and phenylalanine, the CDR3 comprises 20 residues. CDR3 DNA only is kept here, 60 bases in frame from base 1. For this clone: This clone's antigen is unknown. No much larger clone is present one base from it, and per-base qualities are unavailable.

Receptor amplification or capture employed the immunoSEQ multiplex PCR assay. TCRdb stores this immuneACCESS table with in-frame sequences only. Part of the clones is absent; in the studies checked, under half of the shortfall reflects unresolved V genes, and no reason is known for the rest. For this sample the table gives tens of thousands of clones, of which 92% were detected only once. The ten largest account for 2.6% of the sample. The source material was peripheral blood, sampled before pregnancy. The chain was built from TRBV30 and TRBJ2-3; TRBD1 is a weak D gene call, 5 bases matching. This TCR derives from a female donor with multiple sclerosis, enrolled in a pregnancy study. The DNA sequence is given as TGTGAGTCGCGCTTCCACCCGCCGGAACTTGCAGGGTCCAGCACAGATACGCAGTATTTT. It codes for CESRFHPPELAGSSTDTQYF.